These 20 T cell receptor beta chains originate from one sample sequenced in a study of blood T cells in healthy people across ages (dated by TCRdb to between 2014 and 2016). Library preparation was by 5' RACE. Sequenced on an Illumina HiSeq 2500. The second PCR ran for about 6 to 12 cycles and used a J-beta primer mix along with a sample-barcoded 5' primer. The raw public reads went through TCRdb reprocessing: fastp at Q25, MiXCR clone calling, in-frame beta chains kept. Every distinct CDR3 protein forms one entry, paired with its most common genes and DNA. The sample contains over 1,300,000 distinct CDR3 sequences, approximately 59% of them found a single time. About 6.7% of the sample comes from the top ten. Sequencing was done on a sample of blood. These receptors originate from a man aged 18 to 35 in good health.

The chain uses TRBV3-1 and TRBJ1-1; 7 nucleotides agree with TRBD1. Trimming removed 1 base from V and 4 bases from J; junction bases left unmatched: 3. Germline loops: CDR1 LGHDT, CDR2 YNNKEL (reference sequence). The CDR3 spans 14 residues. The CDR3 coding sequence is TGTGCCAGCAGCCAAGGTGGGACAGTCACTGAAGCTTTCTTT. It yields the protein CASSQGGTVTEAFF. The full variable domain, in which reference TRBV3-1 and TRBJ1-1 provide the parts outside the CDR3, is DTAVSQTPKYLVTQMGNDKSIKCEQNLGHDTMYWYKQDSKKFLKIMFSYNNKELIINETVPNRFSPKSPDKAHLNLHINSLELGDSAVYFCASSQGGTVTEAFFGQGTRLTVV.

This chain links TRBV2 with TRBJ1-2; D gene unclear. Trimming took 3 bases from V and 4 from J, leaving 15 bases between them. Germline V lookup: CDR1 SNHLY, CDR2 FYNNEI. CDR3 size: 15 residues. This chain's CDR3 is CASSEFNRLSYGYTF. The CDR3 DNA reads TGTGCCAGCAGTGAGTTTAACCGGCTCTCCTATGGCTACACCTTC.

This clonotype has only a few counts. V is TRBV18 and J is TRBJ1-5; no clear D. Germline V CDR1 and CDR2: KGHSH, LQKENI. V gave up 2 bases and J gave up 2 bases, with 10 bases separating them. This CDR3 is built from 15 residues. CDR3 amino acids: CASSPKGSGNQPQHF. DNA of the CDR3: TGTGCCAGCTCACCAAAGGGTAGTGGCAATCAGCCCCAGCATTTT.

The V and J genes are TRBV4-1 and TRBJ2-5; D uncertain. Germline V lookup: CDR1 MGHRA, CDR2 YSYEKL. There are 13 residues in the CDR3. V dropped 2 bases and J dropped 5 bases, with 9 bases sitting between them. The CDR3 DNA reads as TGCGCCAGCAGCCAAAATGGGTGGGAGACCCAGTACTTC. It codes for CASSQNGWETQYF.

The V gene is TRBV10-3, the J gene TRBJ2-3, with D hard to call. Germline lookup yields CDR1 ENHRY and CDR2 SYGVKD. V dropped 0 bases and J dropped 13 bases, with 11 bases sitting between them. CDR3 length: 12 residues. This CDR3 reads CAISESGHLEYF. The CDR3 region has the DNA TGTGCCATCAGTGAGTCAGGTCATCTGGAGTATTTT.

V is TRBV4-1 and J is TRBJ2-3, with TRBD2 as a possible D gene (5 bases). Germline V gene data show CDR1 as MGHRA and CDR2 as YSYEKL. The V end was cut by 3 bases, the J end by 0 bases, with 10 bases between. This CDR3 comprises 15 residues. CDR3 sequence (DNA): TGCGCCAGCAGCCATGGACGGGGAAGCACAGATACGCAGTATTTT. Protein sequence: CASSHGRGSTDTQYF.

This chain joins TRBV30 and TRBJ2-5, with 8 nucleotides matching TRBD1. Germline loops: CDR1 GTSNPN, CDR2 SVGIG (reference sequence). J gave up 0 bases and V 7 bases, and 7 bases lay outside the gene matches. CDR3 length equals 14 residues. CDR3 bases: TGTGCCTTAGGTACAGGGGGATACCAAGAGACCCAGTACTTC. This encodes CALGTGGYQETQYF.

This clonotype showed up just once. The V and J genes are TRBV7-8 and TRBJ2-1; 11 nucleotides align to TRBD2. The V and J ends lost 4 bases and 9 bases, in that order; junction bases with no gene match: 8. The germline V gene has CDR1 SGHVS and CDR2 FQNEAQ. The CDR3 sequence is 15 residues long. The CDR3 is CASSSGLAGEFEQFF. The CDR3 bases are TGTGCCAGCAGCTCAGGACTAGCGGGCGAGTTTGAGCAGTTCTTC.

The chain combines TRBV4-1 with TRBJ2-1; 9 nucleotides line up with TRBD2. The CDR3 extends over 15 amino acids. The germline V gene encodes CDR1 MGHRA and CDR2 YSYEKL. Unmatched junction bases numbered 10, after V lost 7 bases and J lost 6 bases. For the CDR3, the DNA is TGCGCCAGCACCTCGGAGGTAGCGGGAGTCAATGAGCAGTTCTTC. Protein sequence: CASTSEVAGVNEQFF.

The CDR3 DNA sequence: TGCGCCAGCAGCCAAAGAAGGGAAAAACTGTTTTTT. Translation gives CASSQRREKLFF. The chain joins TRBV4-3 to TRBJ1-4; unclear D gene. The germline CDR1 and CDR2 sequences are LGHNA and YSLEER. The CDR3 covers 12 residues. V was shortened by 2 bases and J by 8 bases, with 6 bases between the two germline ends.

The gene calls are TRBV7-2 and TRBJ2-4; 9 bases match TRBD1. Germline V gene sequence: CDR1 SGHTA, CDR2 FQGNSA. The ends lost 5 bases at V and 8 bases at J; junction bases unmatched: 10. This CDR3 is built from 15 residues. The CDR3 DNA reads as TGTGCCAGCAGCCCGACAGGGGGGCGGATATACATTCAGTACTTC. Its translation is CASSPTGGRIYIQYF.

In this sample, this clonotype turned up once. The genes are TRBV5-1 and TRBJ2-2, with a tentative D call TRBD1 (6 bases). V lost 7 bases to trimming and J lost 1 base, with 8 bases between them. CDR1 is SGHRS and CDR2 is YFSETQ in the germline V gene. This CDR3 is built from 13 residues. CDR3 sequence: CASETGNTGELFF. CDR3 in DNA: TGCGCCAGCGAGACAGGGAACACCGGGGAGCTGTTTTTT.

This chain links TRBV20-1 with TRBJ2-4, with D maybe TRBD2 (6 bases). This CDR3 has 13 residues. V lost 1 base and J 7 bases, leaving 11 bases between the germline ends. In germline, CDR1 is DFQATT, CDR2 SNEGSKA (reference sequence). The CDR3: CSARARDFNIQYF. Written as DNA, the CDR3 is TGCAGTGCTAGAGCTAGGGACTTCAACATTCAGTACTTC.

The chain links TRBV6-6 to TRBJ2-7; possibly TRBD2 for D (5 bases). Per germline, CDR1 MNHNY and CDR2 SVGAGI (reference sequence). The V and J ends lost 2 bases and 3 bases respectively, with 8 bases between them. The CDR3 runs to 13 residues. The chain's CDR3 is CASSYEGVYEQYF. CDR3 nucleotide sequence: TGTGCCAGCAGTTACGAGGGCGTCTACGAGCAGTACTTC.

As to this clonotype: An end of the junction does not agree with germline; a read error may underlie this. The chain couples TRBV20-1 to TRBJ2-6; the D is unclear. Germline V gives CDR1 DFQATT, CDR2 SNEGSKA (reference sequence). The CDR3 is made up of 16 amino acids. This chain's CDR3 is CSARIHRSSGANVLTF. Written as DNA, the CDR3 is TGCAGCGCTAGAATACACCGATCCTCTGGGGCCAACGTCCTGACTTTC.

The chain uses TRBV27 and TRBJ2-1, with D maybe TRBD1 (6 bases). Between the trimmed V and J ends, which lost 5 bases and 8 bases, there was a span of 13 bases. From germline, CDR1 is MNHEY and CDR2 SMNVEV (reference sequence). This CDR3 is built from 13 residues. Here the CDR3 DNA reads TGTGCCAGCAGTGTACAGGGCTCCGATGAGCAGTTCTTC. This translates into CASSVQGSDEQFF.

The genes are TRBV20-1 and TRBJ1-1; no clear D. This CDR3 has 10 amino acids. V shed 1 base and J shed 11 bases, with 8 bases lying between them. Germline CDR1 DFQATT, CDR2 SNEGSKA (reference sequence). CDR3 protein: CSARAGEAFF. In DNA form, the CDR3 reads TGCAGTGCTAGAGCGGGAGAGGCTTTCTTT.

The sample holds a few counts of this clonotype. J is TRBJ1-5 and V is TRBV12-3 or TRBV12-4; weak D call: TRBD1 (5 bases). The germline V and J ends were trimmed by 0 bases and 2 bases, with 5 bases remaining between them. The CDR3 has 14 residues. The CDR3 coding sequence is TGTGCCAGCAGTTTAGCCAGGGGCAATCAGCCCCAGCATTTT. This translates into CASSLARGNQPQHF.

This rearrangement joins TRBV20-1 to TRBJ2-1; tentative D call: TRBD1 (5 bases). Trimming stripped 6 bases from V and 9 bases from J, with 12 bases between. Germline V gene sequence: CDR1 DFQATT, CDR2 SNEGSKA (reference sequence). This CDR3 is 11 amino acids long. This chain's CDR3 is CSALYRGEQFF. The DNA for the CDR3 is TGCAGTGCCCTCTATAGGGGTGAGCAGTTCTTC.

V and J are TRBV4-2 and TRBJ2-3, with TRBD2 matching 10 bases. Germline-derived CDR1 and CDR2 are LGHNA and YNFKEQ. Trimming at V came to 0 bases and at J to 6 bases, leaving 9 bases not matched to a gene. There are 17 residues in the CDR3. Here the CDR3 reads CASSQEGQREGADTQYF. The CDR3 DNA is TGTGCCAGCAGCCAAGAAGGCCAGCGGGAGGGGGCGGATACGCAGTATTTT.